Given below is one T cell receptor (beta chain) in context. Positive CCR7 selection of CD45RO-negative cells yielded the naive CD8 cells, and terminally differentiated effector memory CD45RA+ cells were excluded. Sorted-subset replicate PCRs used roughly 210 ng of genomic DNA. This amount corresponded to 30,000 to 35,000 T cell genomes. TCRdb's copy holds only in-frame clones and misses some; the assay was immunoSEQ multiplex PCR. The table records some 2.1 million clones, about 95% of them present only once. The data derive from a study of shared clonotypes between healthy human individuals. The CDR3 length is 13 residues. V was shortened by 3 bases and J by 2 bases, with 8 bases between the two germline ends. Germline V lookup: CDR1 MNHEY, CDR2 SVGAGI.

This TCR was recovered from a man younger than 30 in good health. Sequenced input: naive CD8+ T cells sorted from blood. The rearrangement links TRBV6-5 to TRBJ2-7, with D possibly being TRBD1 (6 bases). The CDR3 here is CASSYTGTYEQYF. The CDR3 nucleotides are TGTGCCAGCAGTTATACAGGGACCTACGAGCAGTACTTC.